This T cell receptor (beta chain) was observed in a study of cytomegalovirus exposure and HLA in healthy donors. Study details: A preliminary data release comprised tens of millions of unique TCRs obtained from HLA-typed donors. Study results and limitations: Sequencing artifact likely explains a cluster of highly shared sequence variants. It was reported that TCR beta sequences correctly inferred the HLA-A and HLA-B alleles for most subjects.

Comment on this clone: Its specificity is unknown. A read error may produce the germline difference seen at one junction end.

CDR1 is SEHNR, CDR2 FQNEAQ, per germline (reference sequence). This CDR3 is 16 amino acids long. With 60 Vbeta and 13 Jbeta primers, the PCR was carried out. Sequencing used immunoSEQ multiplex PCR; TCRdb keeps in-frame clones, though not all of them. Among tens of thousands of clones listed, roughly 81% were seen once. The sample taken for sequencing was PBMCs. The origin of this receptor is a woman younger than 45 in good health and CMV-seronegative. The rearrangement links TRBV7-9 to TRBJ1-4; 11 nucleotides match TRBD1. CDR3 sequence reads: CSSSSLDRGRGEKLFF. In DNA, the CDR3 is TGTTCCAGCAGCTCGTTGGACAGGGGGCGGGGTGAAAAACTGTTTTTT.